These T cell receptor beta chains were read from a single sample in a study of blood T cell repertoires in COVID-19. Repertoires were generated with immunoSEQ multiplex PCR, while TCRdb's copy carries only in-frame clones and drops some. The table has about 240,000 clones, about four fifths seen once; the top ten hold roughly 3.2%. Sequencing input: peripheral blood. These receptors were collected from a woman younger than 30 with acute or convalescent COVID-19. Each CDR3 is given with its conserved first and last residue. D genes are given only for firm matches. Rows may omit the clone size; those that give it use once, few, many or a size class.

CDR3 DNA: TGTGCCAGCACGAACAGGGAATGGGAAAAACTGTTTTTT; CDR3 protein: CASTNREWEKLFF; clone size: NA; V gene: TRBV6-4; J gene: TRBJ1-4; D gene: NA
CDR3 DNA: TGTGCCAGCAGCGCGGGAGTTTCCTTGGAGCTGTTTTTT; CDR3 protein: CASSAGVSLELFF; clone size: NA; V gene: TRBV9; J gene: TRBJ2-2; D gene: NA
CDR3 DNA: TGTGCCAGCGAAGAGGAGGGTGAGGACTACGAGCAGTACTTC; CDR3 protein: CASEEEGEDYEQYF; clone size: many; V gene: TRBV2; J gene: TRBJ2-7; D gene: NA
CDR3 DNA: TGCGCCAGCAGCCAAGATAGGGGGACAGGGTCTAGTTCACCCCTCCACTTT; CDR3 protein: CASSQDRGTGSSSPLHF; clone size: NA; V gene: TRBV4-3; J gene: TRBJ1-6; D gene: TRBD1
CDR3 DNA: TGTGCCAGCAGTACGCCGGGACAGGGTTATTCACCCCTCCACTTT; CDR3 protein: CASSTPGQGYSPLHF; clone size: NA; V gene: TRBV28; J gene: TRBJ1-6; D gene: TRBD1
CDR3 DNA: TGTGCCGAAGGGGGGAAGACTAGCGGGAGTGTTGCTTCCACAGATACGCAGTATTTT; CDR3 protein: CAEGGKTSGSVASTDTQYF; clone size: once; V gene: TRBV19; J gene: TRBJ2-3; D gene: TRBD2
CDR3 DNA: TGTGCCAGCAGTTACAGTGGACAGGGGGGCCTCTATGGCTACACCTTC; CDR3 protein: CASSYSGQGGLYGYTF; clone size: few; V gene: TRBV6-5; J gene: TRBJ1-2; D gene: TRBD1
CDR3 DNA: TGTGCCAGCAGCTTAGCTTCCTACACCGGGGAGCTGTTTTTT; CDR3 protein: CASSLASYTGELFF; clone size: NA; V gene: TRBV11-2; J gene: TRBJ2-2; D gene: NA
CDR3 DNA: TGTGCCAGCAGAACAGGTGCCCTCTCTGGAAACACCATATATTTT; CDR3 protein: CASRTGALSGNTIYF; clone size: once; V gene: TRBV7-2; J gene: TRBJ1-3; D gene: NA
CDR3 DNA: TGCAGCGTCGAAGACAGGGTCTATGGCTACACCTTC; CDR3 protein: CSVEDRVYGYTF; clone size: NA; V gene: TRBV29-1; J gene: TRBJ1-2; D gene: TRBD1
CDR3 DNA: TGTGCCAGCAGCTCCCGGGACAGGAGCACCGGGGAGCTGTTTTTT; CDR3 protein: CASSSRDRSTGELFF; clone size: NA; V gene: TRBV5-6; J gene: TRBJ2-2; D gene: TRBD1
CDR3 DNA: TGTGCTAGTGGTTTTAGCCAGGGGCCTCACTCGGGTTTCGGGACTAGGCACCATGAGCAGTTCTTC; CDR3 protein: CASGFSQGPHSGFGTRHHEQFF; clone size: NA; V gene: TRBV12-5; J gene: TRBJ2-1; D gene: TRBD2
CDR3 DNA: TGTGCCAGCAGCCGAGACAGGGACCTTGGCTACACCTTC; CDR3 protein: CASSRDRDLGYTF; clone size: NA; V gene: TRBV2; J gene: TRBJ1-2; D gene: TRBD1
CDR3 DNA: TGTGCCAGCGCCGGGATGAACACTGAAGCTTTCTTT; CDR3 protein: CASAGMNTEAFF; clone size: NA; V gene: TRBV7-6; J gene: TRBJ1-1; D gene: NA
CDR3 DNA: TGCAGCGCATACTCAGGGGGCATGTCTGGAAACACCATATATTTT; CDR3 protein: CSAYSGGMSGNTIYF; clone size: few; V gene: TRBV29-1; J gene: TRBJ1-3; D gene: TRBD1
CDR3 DNA: TGTGCCAGTAGTATCACAGGGTTCCAAGAGACCCAGTACTTC; CDR3 protein: CASSITGFQETQYF; clone size: NA; V gene: TRBV19; J gene: TRBJ2-5; D gene: NA
CDR3 DNA: TGTGCCAGCAGCCAAGATCTCAGCGGGAGAAGCACAGATACGCAGTATTTT; CDR3 protein: CASSQDLSGRSTDTQYF; clone size: NA; V gene: TRBV3-1/TRBV3-2; J gene: TRBJ2-3; D gene: TRBD2
CDR3 DNA: TGCGCCAGCAGCCAAGATATGGCCGCCTACAATGAGCAGTTCTTC; CDR3 protein: CASSQDMAAYNEQFF; clone size: few; V gene: TRBV4-3; J gene: TRBJ2-1; D gene: NA
CDR3 DNA: TGTGCCAGCAGCCCTAGACTAGCGGAGATCCAAGAGACCCAGTACTTC; CDR3 protein: CASSPRLAEIQETQYF; clone size: NA; V gene: TRBV28; J gene: TRBJ2-5; D gene: TRBD2
CDR3 DNA: TGTGCCAGTAGTCCTCGACAGGGGGCTGACGGCAATCAGCCCCAGCATTTT; CDR3 protein: CASSPRQGADGNQPQHF; clone size: NA; V gene: TRBV19; J gene: TRBJ1-5; D gene: TRBD1
CDR3 DNA: TGTGCCAGCAGTTACTCAAGTGGCAGACATAACACTGAAGCTTTCTTT; CDR3 protein: CASSYSSGRHNTEAFF; clone size: few; V gene: TRBV6-2/TRBV6-3; J gene: TRBJ1-1; D gene: NA
CDR3 DNA: TGTGCCAGCAGCCAAGTCCCCGGGCTAGCGGGAGGGAGCTACAATGAGCAGTTCTTC; CDR3 protein: CASSQVPGLAGGSYNEQFF; clone size: once; V gene: TRBV14; J gene: TRBJ2-1; D gene: TRBD2
CDR3 DNA: TGTGCCAGCAGCCCCGGGACAGGGGGCTACGAGCAGTACTTC; CDR3 protein: CASSPGTGGYEQYF; clone size: NA; V gene: TRBV11-2; J gene: TRBJ2-7; D gene: TRBD1
CDR3 DNA: TGCGCCAGCAGCCAACAGGGGGATACCTCCTACGAGCAGTACTTC; CDR3 protein: CASSQQGDTSYEQYF; clone size: NA; V gene: TRBV4-1; J gene: TRBJ2-7; D gene: TRBD1
CDR3 DNA: TGTGCCAGCAGTTCAGCCGTAGATTACGCCGGGAGGCTGTTTTTT; CDR3 protein: CASSSAVDYAGRLFF; clone size: NA; V gene: TRBV6-5; J gene: TRBJ2-2; D gene: NA
CDR3 DNA: TGTGCCATCAGCATACTAGCGGGAGAGGGTGAGCAGTTCTTC; CDR3 protein: CAISILAGEGEQFF; clone size: NA; V gene: TRBV10-3; J gene: TRBJ2-1; D gene: TRBD2
CDR3 DNA: TGCGCCAGCAGCCAAGATACAGGGGGCTATGCCTACGAGCAGTACTTC; CDR3 protein: CASSQDTGGYAYEQYF; clone size: NA; V gene: TRBV4-3; J gene: TRBJ2-7; D gene: TRBD1
CDR3 DNA: TGTGCCAGCAGCCGACAGGGGAGCCCCTTGCGCGAGCAGTACTTC; CDR3 protein: CASSRQGSPLREQYF; clone size: NA; V gene: TRBV13; J gene: TRBJ2-7; D gene: TRBD1
CDR3 DNA: TGCGCCAGCAGCCAAGATTGGCTGACTAGCGGTGGGAAAGAGCAGTTCTTC; CDR3 protein: CASSQDWLTSGGKEQFF; clone size: NA; V gene: TRBV4-3; J gene: TRBJ2-1; D gene: TRBD2
CDR3 DNA: TGTGCCAGCAGTGATGATTGGGGGACTGGAACAGATACGCAGTATTTT; CDR3 protein: CASSDDWGTGTDTQYF; clone size: NA; V gene: TRBV25-1; J gene: TRBJ2-3; D gene: NA
CDR3 DNA: TGTGCCAGCAGCCAAGGGGGAGGGCTCCGCGACTATGGCTACACCTTC; CDR3 protein: CASSQGGGLRDYGYTF; clone size: few; V gene: TRBV3-1/TRBV3-2; J gene: TRBJ1-2; D gene: NA
CDR3 DNA: TGTGCCAGCAGTTTAGGTCAGGGCTACGAGCAGTACTTC; CDR3 protein: CASSLGQGYEQYF; clone size: NA; V gene: TRBV28; J gene: TRBJ2-7; D gene: NA
CDR3 DNA: TGTGCCAGCAGACAGAATCCTAATGAAAAACTGTTTTTT; CDR3 protein: CASRQNPNEKLFF; clone size: NA; V gene: TRBV5-8; J gene: TRBJ1-4; D gene: NA
CDR3 DNA: TGTGCCAGCAGCTTCCGACAGGGCTACAATGAGCAGTTCTTC; CDR3 protein: CASSFRQGYNEQFF; clone size: many; V gene: TRBV7-3; J gene: TRBJ2-1; D gene: TRBD1
CDR3 DNA: TGTGCCAGCAGCTTAGAAGTTTTGCGGGGGACAGGGGTAACTGGAAACACCATATATTTT; CDR3 protein: CASSLEVLRGTGVTGNTIYF; clone size: NA; V gene: TRBV11-2; J gene: TRBJ1-3; D gene: TRBD1
CDR3 DNA: TGTGCCAGTAGTATGGCGGGGGATTCGGGCACTGAAGCTTTCTTT; CDR3 protein: CASSMAGDSGTEAFF; clone size: once; V gene: TRBV19; J gene: TRBJ1-1; D gene: NA
CDR3 DNA: TGCGCCAGCAGCGCGGGACAGGATTACACAGATACGCAGTATTTT; CDR3 protein: CASSAGQDYTDTQYF; clone size: few; V gene: TRBV5-1; J gene: TRBJ2-3; D gene: TRBD1
CDR3 DNA: TGTGCCAGCAGCCCGGGACCGACTAGCTCCTACGAGCAGTACTTC; CDR3 protein: CASSPGPTSSYEQYF; clone size: NA; V gene: TRBV11-1; J gene: TRBJ2-7; D gene: NA
CDR3 DNA: TGCAGCGGGTTGACAGGGGATCTTGAGCAGTTCTTC; CDR3 protein: CSGLTGDLEQFF; clone size: NA; V gene: TRBV29-1; J gene: TRBJ2-1; D gene: TRBD1
CDR3 DNA: TGCGCCAGCAGCCAAGATTCGGGAAGAGATCAGCCCCAGCATTTT; CDR3 protein: CASSQDSGRDQPQHF; clone size: once; V gene: TRBV4-3; J gene: TRBJ1-5; D gene: NA
CDR3 DNA: TGTGCCAGCAGCCGACTAGCGGGAGATCCAGATACGCAGTATTTT; CDR3 protein: CASSRLAGDPDTQYF; clone size: NA; V gene: TRBV9; J gene: TRBJ2-3; D gene: TRBD2
CDR3 DNA: TGTGCCAGCAGTTACTTCCCAGGGATGCGTAGGGAAGCTTTCTTT; CDR3 protein: CASSYFPGMRREAFF; clone size: once; V gene: TRBV6-5; J gene: TRBJ1-1; D gene: NA
CDR3 DNA: TGTGCCAGCAGTAGTCGACAGACTAGCGGGGCGTTCTTC; CDR3 protein: CASSSRQTSGAFF; clone size: once; V gene: TRBV6-2/TRBV6-3; J gene: TRBJ2-1; D gene: TRBD2
CDR3 DNA: TGTGCCAGCAGCTCTACGGGGTACAATGAGCAGTTCTTC; CDR3 protein: CASSSTGYNEQFF; clone size: NA; V gene: TRBV3-1/TRBV3-2; J gene: TRBJ2-1; D gene: NA
CDR3 DNA: TGCGCCAGCAGCTTGGGAGCGGAAGCCTATAATTCACCCCTCCACTTT; CDR3 protein: CASSLGAEAYNSPLHF; clone size: NA; V gene: TRBV5-1; J gene: TRBJ1-6; D gene: NA